The 31 T cell receptor beta chains listed next were all sequenced from one sample in a study of blood T cell repertoires in COVID-19. The method was immunoSEQ multiplex PCR; TCRdb's version includes in-frame clones alone and lacks a portion of them. Among a few hundred thousand clones listed, around 86% were seen once. Sequenced material: peripheral blood. These TCRs come from a woman aged 30 to 39 who had recovered from COVID-19.

The rearrangement links TRBV5-6 to TRBJ2-3, with 8 positions matching TRBD2. With 1 base clipped from V and 4 bases from J, the junction kept 2 bases outside the gene matches. Germline V lookup: CDR1 SGHDT, CDR2 YYEEEE. The CDR3 length is 14 residues. The CDR3, as DNA: TGTGCCAGCAGCTTGAGCGGGAGCTCAGATACGCAGTATTTT. This gives the protein CASSLSGSSDTQYF.

The chain carries TRBV12-3 or TRBV12-4 and TRBJ1-3; D is uncertain. Trimming cost V 3 bases and J 0 bases, with 3 bases left between them. This CDR3 has 13 residues. CDR3 bases: TGTGCCAGCAGTTTTAGCTCTGGAAACACCATATATTTT. Its protein product is CASSFSSGNTIYF.

The chain couples TRBV10-1 to TRBJ2-5; 11 positions match TRBD2. CDR1 is WNHNN, CDR2 SYGVQD, per germline (reference sequence). This CDR3 is built from 15 residues. The V gene end was trimmed by 6 bases and the J gene end by 4 bases; junction bases not matched to a gene: 7. The CDR3 is CASRLTSGGRETQYF. CDR3 sequence (DNA): TGCGCCAGCAGGTTAACTAGCGGGGGTCGAGAGACCCAGTACTTC.

This clone has only one observation. The chain links TRBV21-1 to TRBJ1-2; the tabulated D call, TRBD1, remains unverified against the DNA. TRBV21-1 is given as a pseudogene. This CDR3 has 13 amino acids. CDR3 loop: CASGGQVEGGYTF. CDR3 nucleotide sequence: TGTGCCAGCGGGGGACAGGTCGAGGGTGGCTACACCTTC.

The chain combines TRBV25-1 with TRBJ2-7, with 12 bases fitting TRBD1. CDR3 length: 14 amino acids. V lost 5 bases, J lost 4 bases, and 3 bases stayed unmatched. Germline assignment: CDR1 MGHDK and CDR2 SYGVNS. The CDR3 bases are TGTGCCAGCAGTCTGGGACAGGGGGCTTACGAGCAGTACTTC. This encodes CASSLGQGAYEQYF.

The rearrangement links TRBV19 to TRBJ2-2, with TRBD1 matching over 8 bases. The CDR3 is made up of 14 amino acids. Germline lookup yields CDR1 LNHDA and CDR2 SQIVND (reference sequence). The J segment lost 4 bases and the V segment lost 6 bases, leaving 4 bases of the junction unmatched. CDR3 sequence: CASRDRALTGELFF. In nucleotides, the CDR3 is TGTGCCAGTAGGGACAGGGCGCTCACCGGGGAGCTGTTTTTT.

This clone was counted between two and nine times. The genes are TRBV5-5 and TRBJ2-5, with 10 bases that match TRBD1. CDR3 length equals 15 residues. Trimming cost V 2 bases and J 5 bases; bases outside gene matches: 6. Germline assignment: CDR1 SGHKS and CDR2 YYEKEE (reference sequence). The CDR3 DNA sequence: TGTGCCAGCAGCTTTAGGACAGGGGGATTGGAGACCCAGTACTTC. As protein: CASSFRTGGLETQYF.

The V and J genes are TRBV29-1 and TRBJ2-1, with TRBD2 matching over 11 bases. The junction had 6 bases not matched to a gene; V was cut back by 6 bases and J by 8 bases. Per germline, CDR1 SQVTM and CDR2 ANQGSEA. The CDR3 has 13 amino acids. The CDR3 loop reads CSVSSGGPYEQFF. The DNA of the CDR3 is TGCAGCGTCTCTAGCGGGGGGCCGTATGAGCAGTTCTTC.

This chain uses TRBV7-9 with TRBJ1-4; D unclear. This CDR3 contains 13 residues. Trimming left V 1 base short and J 7 bases short, with 7 bases between. Germline-derived CDR1 and CDR2 are SEHNR and FQNEAQ (reference sequence). DNA for the CDR3: TGTGCCAGCAGCTTAGATTATGTTGAAAAACTGTTTTTT. Encoded protein: CASSLDYVEKLFF. Full variable domain (remainder filled in from reference TRBV7-9 and TRBJ1-4): DTGVSQNPRHKITKRGQNVTFRCDPISEHNRLYWYRQTLGQGPEFLTYFQNEAQLEKSRLLSDRFSAERPKGSFSTLEIQRTEQGDSAMYLCASSLDYVEKLFFGSGTQLSVL.

V usage is TRBV3-1 (or the pseudogene TRBV3-2) and J usage is TRBJ2-1, with TRBD1 matching 7 bases. The CDR3 has 16 residues. Per the germline V gene, CDR1 is LGHDT and CDR2 is YNNKEL (reference sequence). With V trimmed by 4 bases and J by 2 bases, 8 bases remained unmatched. CDR3 sequence (DNA): TGTGCCAGCAGCCGAGTGGTCGGACAGGCCTACAATGAGCAGTTCTTC. Its protein is CASSRVVGQAYNEQFF.

CDR3 sequence: CASSPLRGETQYF. Here the CDR3 DNA reads TGCGCCAGCAGCCCATTGAGGGGGGAGACCCAGTACTTC. V usage is TRBV5-1 and J usage is TRBJ2-5, with D perhaps matching TRBD1 (6 bases). The V gene's germline CDR1 is SGHRS and CDR2 YFSETQ. The CDR3 runs 13 residues. The V and J ends lost 4 bases and 5 bases respectively, with 12 bases between them.

The chain employs TRBV15 and TRBJ1-6; D is perhaps TRBD1 (5 bases). Trimming removed 3 bases at V and 7 bases at J, with 16 bases between. Germline CDR1 is LNHNV and CDR2 is YYDKDF (reference sequence). The CDR3 length is 16 residues. CDR3: CATSRAWDSRNSPLHF. The CDR3 coding sequence is TGTGCCACCAGCAGGGCCTGGGACTCCCGGAATTCACCCCTCCACTTT.

V gene TRBV7-2 combines with J gene TRBJ2-1; TRBD2 might be the D (6 bases). The germline CDR1 and CDR2 sequences are SGHTA and FQGNSA. The CDR3 contains 15 residues. Trimming left V 4 bases short and J 4 bases short, with 14 bases between. The CDR3 DNA sequence: TGTGCCAGCAGCTCTCAGACCGGGACTTACAATGAGCAGTTCTTC. This gives the protein CASSSQTGTYNEQFF.

This chain's CDR3 is CASSIGLAGGNTGELFF. The DNA for the CDR3 is TGTGCCAGCAGCATTGGACTAGCGGGAGGGAACACCGGGGAGCTGTTTTTT. This sequence joins TRBV7-3 and TRBJ2-2; 14 bases line up with TRBD2. The CDR3 runs 17 residues. Germline CDR1 reads SGHTA; CDR2 reads FQGTGA. V trimming: 5 bases; J trimming: 1 base; junction bases outside the gene matches: 3.

The DNA for the CDR3 is TGTGCCAGCAGCTGGGGACAGGGGGGATACGAGCAGTACTTC. The encoded protein is CASSWGQGGYEQYF. The chain recombines TRBV27 with TRBJ2-7; TRBD1 agrees at 11 bases. This CDR3 is built from 14 residues. Germline V gene sequence: CDR1 MNHEY, CDR2 SMNVEV (reference sequence). The trim removed 6 bases at V and 4 bases at J, leaving 5 bases unmatched.

CDR3 protein: CASSLSSGSYEQYF. CDR3 DNA: TGTGCCAGCAGCTTATCCAGCGGGAGCTACGAGCAGTACTTC. The chain couples TRBV7-9 to TRBJ2-7; 8 bases agree with TRBD2. Germline V CDR1 and CDR2: SEHNR, FQNEAQ (reference sequence). This CDR3 is built from 14 residues. Trimming cost V 2 bases and J 3 bases; bases outside gene matches: 3.

This chain connects TRBV7-6 to TRBJ1-6, with D possibly being TRBD1 (5 bases). The CDR3 has 12 amino acids. Looked up from germline, CDR1 is SGHVS and CDR2 is FNYEAQ. The ends were cut back, 7 bases at V and 13 bases at J, with 14 bases in the middle. The CDR3 loop is CASTSSGFPLHF. The CDR3 DNA follows: TGTGCCAGCACCTCGTCAGGGTTCCCCCTCCACTTT. Based on the CDR3 plus reference TRBV7-6 and TRBJ1-6, the full variable domain is GAGVSQSPRYKVTKRGQDVALRCDPISGHVSLYWYRQALGQGPEFLTYFNYEAQQDKSGLPNDRFSAERPEGSISTLTIQRTEQRDSAMYRCASTSSGFPLHFGNGTRLTVT.

The chain links TRBV28 to TRBJ2-5; 9 nucleotides align to TRBD1. Germline assignment: CDR1 MDHEN and CDR2 SYDVKM. The CDR3 has 16 residues. The trim removed 2 bases at V and 2 bases at J, leaving 6 bases unmatched. The CDR3 DNA reads TGTGCCAGCAGTTTACTGGACAGGGGACAGCAAGAGACCCAGTACTTC. This codes for CASSLLDRGQQETQYF.

V and J are TRBV28 and TRBJ1-4; weak D call: TRBD1 (5 bases). Germline V gene lookup returns CDR1 MDHEN and CDR2 SYDVKM. Trimming removed 1 base from V and 3 bases from J, with 9 bases in between. This CDR3 region has 15 residues. The CDR3 spells CASSLSGVSNEKLFF. In DNA form, the CDR3 reads TGTGCCAGCAGTTTATCGGGGGTTTCTAATGAAAAACTGTTTTTT.

The rearrangement joins TRBV7-8 to TRBJ2-3; TRBD2 agrees at 13 bases. The CDR3 consists of 16 residues. With V trimmed by 5 bases and J by 3 bases, 5 bases remained unmatched. The germline CDR1 and CDR2 sequences are SGHVS and FQNEAQ. The CDR3 coding sequence is TGTGCCAGCAGCCGAACTAGCGGGAGGGGTACAGATACGCAGTATTTT. It specifies CASSRTSGRGTDTQYF.

V is TRBV29-1 and J is TRBJ2-4; 7 bases are a match to TRBD1. CDR3 length equals 13 residues. Unmatched junction bases numbered 8, after V lost 6 bases and J lost 6 bases. Germline-derived CDR1 and CDR2 are SQVTM and ANQGSEA. This CDR3 is CSVLTGNLNIQYF. CDR3 coding DNA: TGCAGCGTCTTGACAGGGAATTTAAACATTCAGTACTTC.

The V call is TRBV6-6, the J call TRBJ1-5, with 8 bases matching TRBD1. Losses at the gene ends were 6 bases for V and 1 base for J; bases not matched to a gene: 8. Germline assignment: CDR1 MNHNY and CDR2 SVGAGI (reference sequence). The CDR3 sequence is 16 residues long. The CDR3 DNA reads TGTGCCAGCAGACTCGGCCGGGACAGGAGCAATCAGCCCCAGCATTTT. It encodes CASRLGRDRSNQPQHF.

This chain joins TRBV5-1 and TRBJ2-2; 12 nucleotides match TRBD2. This CDR3 has 16 residues. Germline values: CDR1 SGHRS, CDR2 YFSETQ. The junction had 5 bases not matched to a gene; V was cut back by 3 bases and J by 5 bases. The CDR3 DNA is TGCGCCAGCAGCTCGCGTCTAGCGGGGGGGACCGGGGAGCTGTTTTTT. Protein sequence: CASSSRLAGGTGELFF.

The J gene is TRBJ2-3, the V gene TRBV10-3; 10 nucleotides align to TRBD2. The CDR3 covers 16 residues. V lost 4 bases, J lost 8 bases, and 12 bases stayed unmatched. Germline assignment: CDR1 ENHRY and CDR2 SYGVKD. CDR3 residues: CAISAQGLAGVGTQYF. Written as DNA, the CDR3 is TGTGCCATCAGTGCACAAGGGCTAGCGGGGGTAGGTACGCAGTATTTT.

The chain links TRBV2 to TRBJ2-7, with TRBD1 as a possible D gene (5 bases). The CDR3 extends over 11 amino acids. Germline V gene sequence: CDR1 SNHLY, CDR2 FYNNEI. V lost 7 bases, J lost 3 bases, and 7 bases lay in between. The CDR3, as DNA: TGTGCCAGCAAAGGGGACTACGAGCAGTACTTC. Its translation: CASKGDYEQYF.

This sequence joins TRBV11-2 and TRBJ2-1; 10 bases agree with TRBD2. With 3 bases clipped from V and 4 bases from J, the junction kept 3 bases outside the gene matches. From germline, CDR1 is SGHAT and CDR2 FQNNGV. The CDR3 length is 15 residues. In DNA form, the CDR3 reads TGTGCCAGCAGCTTTGGGACTAGCGCTTACAATGAGCAGTTCTTC. Protein sequence: CASSFGTSAYNEQFF.

The rearrangement joins TRBV29-1 to TRBJ2-7; 9 nucleotides match TRBD1. Germline V lookup: CDR1 SQVTM, CDR2 ANQGSEA. The length of the CDR3 is 16 residues. The junction had 11 bases not matched to a gene; V was cut back by 5 bases and J by 0 bases. CDR3 region: CSVSHRDRVPSYEQYF. In DNA, the CDR3 is TGCAGCGTTTCTCACCGGGACAGGGTGCCCTCCTACGAGCAGTACTTC.

The chain has TRBV5-6 and TRBJ2-5, with 7 nucleotides matching TRBD2. CDR1 is SGHDT and CDR2 is YYEEEE in the germline V gene. The trim removed 0 bases at V and 4 bases at J, leaving 6 bases unmatched. This CDR3 is 15 amino acids long. The CDR3 DNA follows: TGTGCCAGCAGCTTGGGAGGCGGGAGCCGAGAGACCCAGTACTTC. Translated: CASSLGGGSRETQYF.

The genes are TRBV28 and TRBJ1-5; D remains ambiguous. This CDR3 has 14 residues. V lost 5 bases, J lost 4 bases, and 12 bases lay in between. CDR1 and CDR2 (germline): MDHEN, SYDVKM. The DNA for the CDR3 is TGTGCCAGCAGTCAGGTTCGGGGAAATCAGCCCCAGCATTTT. Translating gives CASSQVRGNQPQHF.

Only one count was recorded for this clone. V is TRBV7-9 and J is TRBJ1-5, with D unresolved. The CDR3 runs to 14 residues. Trimming shortened V by 1 base and J by 5 bases, and 9 bases separated the two germline ends. Germline values: CDR1 SEHNR, CDR2 FQNEAQ (reference sequence). DNA of the CDR3: TGTGCCAGCAGCTTAGGCGCCGGAGATCAGCCCCAGCATTTT. It encodes CASSLGAGDQPQHF.

This sequence joins TRBV18 and TRBJ1-6, with 12 bases lining up with TRBD1. CDR3 size: 19 residues. V was clipped by 1 base and J by 0 bases; unmatched bases: 4. Germline lookup yields CDR1 KGHSH and CDR2 LQKENI. In DNA, the CDR3 is TGTGCCAGCTCACCACGGGGACAGGGGGCAAGCTCCTATAATTCACCCCTCCACTTT. This encodes CASSPRGQGASSYNSPLHF.